This TCR beta chain was documented in a study of follicular helper T cells after annual influenza vaccination. Study-level findings and limits: Yearly vaccinations repeatedly recalled conserved clonotypes in ICOS+CD38+ cTfh.

Sequencing of TCRB used Survey level resolution. The assay was immunoSEQ multiplex PCR, and TCRdb's table has in-frame clones only and misses some. This sample yields roughly 15,000 clones, of which 78% are seen a single time; about 0.4% belongs to the top ten. Details on this clone: Its antigen is as yet unknown.

Germline CDR1 is MGHRA and CDR2 is YSYEKL. There are 17 residues in the CDR3. V lost 1 base and J 5 bases, leaving 21 bases between the germline ends. Sample time point: 2015-2016 season, pre-vaccination. Adults were given seasonal inactivated influenza vaccine, and blood CD4 subsets were sorted before and after vaccination. Vaccine contraindications, substance abuse, HIV/AIDS, active malignancy and active illness excluded donors. Sample: CXCR5- memory CD4+ T cells sorted from blood, taken on the day of influenza vaccination. This TCR came from an adult who received the influenza vaccine. This rearrangement joins TRBV4-1 to TRBJ2-7; D remains unclear. The CDR3 nucleotides are TGCGCCAGCAGCCAAGCCAACTTAGTGGGATATGGAAACGAGCAGTACTTC. Residues: CASSQANLVGYGNEQYF.